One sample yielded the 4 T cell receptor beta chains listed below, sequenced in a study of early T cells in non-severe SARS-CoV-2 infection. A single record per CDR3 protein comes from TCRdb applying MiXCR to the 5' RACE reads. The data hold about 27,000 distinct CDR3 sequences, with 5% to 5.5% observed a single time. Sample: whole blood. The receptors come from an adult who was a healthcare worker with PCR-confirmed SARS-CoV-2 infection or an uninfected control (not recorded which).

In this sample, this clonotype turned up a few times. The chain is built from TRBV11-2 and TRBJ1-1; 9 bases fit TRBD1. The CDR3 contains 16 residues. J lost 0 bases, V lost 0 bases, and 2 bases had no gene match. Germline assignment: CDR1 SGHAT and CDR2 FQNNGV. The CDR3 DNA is TGTGCCAGCAGCTTAGATGGGACAGGGCTGAACACTGAAGCTTTCTTT. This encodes CASSLDGTGLNTEAFF.

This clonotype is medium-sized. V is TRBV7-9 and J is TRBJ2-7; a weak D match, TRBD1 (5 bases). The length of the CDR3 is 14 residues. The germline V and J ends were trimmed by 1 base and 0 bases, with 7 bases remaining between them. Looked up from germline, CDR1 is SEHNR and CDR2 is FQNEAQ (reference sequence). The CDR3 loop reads CASSLGQNSYEQYF. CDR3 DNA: TGTGCCAGCAGCTTAGGACAGAACTCCTACGAGCAGTACTTC.

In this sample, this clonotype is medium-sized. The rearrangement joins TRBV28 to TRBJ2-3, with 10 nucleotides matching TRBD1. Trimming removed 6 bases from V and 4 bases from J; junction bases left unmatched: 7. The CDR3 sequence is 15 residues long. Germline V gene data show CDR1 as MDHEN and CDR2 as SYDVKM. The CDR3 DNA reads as TGTGCCAGCAGGGGGCCGGGACAGGGGTCAGATACGCAGTATTTT. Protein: CASRGPGQGSDTQYF.

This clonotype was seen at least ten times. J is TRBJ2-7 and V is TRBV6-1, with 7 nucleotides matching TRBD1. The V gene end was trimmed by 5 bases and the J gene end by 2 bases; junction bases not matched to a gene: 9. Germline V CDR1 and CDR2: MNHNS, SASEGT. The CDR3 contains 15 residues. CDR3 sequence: CASSPSRQGPYEQYF. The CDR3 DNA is TGTGCCAGCAGTCCCTCCAGACAGGGCCCCTACGAGCAGTACTTC.